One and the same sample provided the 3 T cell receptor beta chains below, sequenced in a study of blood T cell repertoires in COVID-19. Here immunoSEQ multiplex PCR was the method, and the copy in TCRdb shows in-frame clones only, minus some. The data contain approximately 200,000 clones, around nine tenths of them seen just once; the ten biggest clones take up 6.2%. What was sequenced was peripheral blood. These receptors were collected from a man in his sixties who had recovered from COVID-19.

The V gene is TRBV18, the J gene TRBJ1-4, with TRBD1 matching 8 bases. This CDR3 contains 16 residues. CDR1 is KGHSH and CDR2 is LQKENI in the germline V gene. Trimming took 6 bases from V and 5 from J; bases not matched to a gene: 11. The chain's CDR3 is CASSYDGRTGNEKLFF. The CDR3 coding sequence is TGTGCCAGCTCTTACGACGGAAGGACAGGGAATGAAAAACTGTTTTTT. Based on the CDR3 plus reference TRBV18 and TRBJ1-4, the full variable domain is NAGVMQNPRHLVRRRGQEARLRCSPMKGHSHVYWYRQLPEEGLKFMVYLQKENIIDESGMPKERFSAEFPKEGPSILRIQQVVRGDSAAYFCASSYDGRTGNEKLFFGSGTQLSVL.

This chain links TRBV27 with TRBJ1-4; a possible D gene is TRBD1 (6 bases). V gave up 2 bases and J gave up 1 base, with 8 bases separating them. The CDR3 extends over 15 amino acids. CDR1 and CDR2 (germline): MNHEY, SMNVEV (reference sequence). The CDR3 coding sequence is TGTGCCAGCAGTTTAAGGGGGGGAACTAATGAAAAACTGTTTTTT. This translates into CASSLRGGTNEKLFF.

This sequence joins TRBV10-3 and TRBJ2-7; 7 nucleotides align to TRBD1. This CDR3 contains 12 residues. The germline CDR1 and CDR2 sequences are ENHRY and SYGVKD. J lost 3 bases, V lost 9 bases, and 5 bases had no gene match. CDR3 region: CAIAGTDYEQYF. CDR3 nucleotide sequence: TGTGCCATAGCCGGGACAGACTACGAGCAGTACTTC.